This T cell receptor beta chain comes out of a study of CD8+ T cells in alopecia areata. RNA extraction was followed by reverse transcription into cDNA, which acted as the sequencing template. Clones were sequenced by immunoSEQ multiplex PCR, and TCRdb holds only the in-frame ones, with some missing. The data show under 250,000 clones, with more than 45% seen just once and 0.45% held by the top ten. Trimming removed 4 bases from V and 2 bases from J, with 9 bases in between. The CDR3 has 13 residues. Germline assignment: CDR1 SQVTM and CDR2 ANQGSEA. The rearrangement joins TRBV29-1 to TRBJ1-3; TRBD1 is a possible D gene (5 bases). Sequencing used CD4+ T cells sorted from blood, obtained at week 0. The sequence was obtained from a human donor with alopecia areata. CDR3 residues: CSVVPGPGNTIYF. CDR3 nucleotide sequence: TGCAGCGTTGTTCCAGGGCCTGGAAACACCATATATTTT.